Shown below are 28 T cell receptor beta chains from a single sample sequenced in a study of blood T cell repertoires in COVID-19. The repertoire was sequenced with immunoSEQ multiplex PCR; TCRdb's copy has only in-frame clones and lacks some. The data contain roughly 60,000 clones, 80% to 95% of them singletons. Sequenced: peripheral blood. Every receptor here comes from a woman aged 80 or older with active COVID-19.

This chain joins TRBV2 and TRBJ1-4; TRBD1 is a possible D gene (6 bases). The germline gives CDR1 SNHLY, CDR2 FYNNEI. V dropped 7 bases and J dropped 6 bases, with 15 bases sitting between them. This CDR3 is built from 14 residues. The CDR3 loop reads CASNLRDTDEKLFF. The CDR3 DNA is TGTGCCAGCAATCTCCGGGACACGGATGAAAAACTGTTTTTT.

The V and J genes are TRBV30 and TRBJ1-6, with D perhaps TRBD1 (5 bases). The V gene's germline CDR1 is GTSNPN and CDR2 SVGIG (reference sequence). The CDR3 has 15 residues. Between the trimmed V and J ends, which lost 4 bases and 4 bases, there was a span of 14 bases. The CDR3 loop is CAWMGPRAYNSPLHF. The CDR3 DNA is TGTGCCTGGATGGGCCCCAGGGCTTATAATTCACCCCTCCACTTT.

The chain couples TRBV19 to TRBJ1-5, with 10 bases fitting TRBD1. CDR3 length: 14 amino acids. Germline-derived CDR1 and CDR2 are LNHDA and SQIVND (reference sequence). V lost 6 bases to trimming and J lost 5 bases; unmatched junction nucleotides: 4. DNA of the CDR3: TGTGCCAGTAGAGACAGGGGGCGCGATCAGCCCCAGCATTTT. As protein: CASRDRGRDQPQHF.

This sequence joins TRBV4-1 and TRBJ2-5; D gene unclear. Germline V gene lookup returns CDR1 MGHRA and CDR2 YSYEKL. Trimming removed 1 base from V and 1 base from J, with 13 bases in between. CDR3 length: 16 amino acids. CDR3 sequence (DNA): TGCGCCAGCAGCCAAGTTAGGATGGCTAGCCAAGAGACCCAGTACTTC. Translated: CASSQVRMASQETQYF.

A single count supports this clone. The V call is TRBV28, the J call TRBJ2-5; 7 bases are shared with TRBD2. The CDR3 has 13 amino acids. Trimming took 6 bases from V and 0 from J; bases not matched to a gene: 1. Germline lookup yields CDR1 MDHEN and CDR2 SYDVKM. DNA for the CDR3: TGTGCCAGCAGCCGGGGGGACCAAGAGACCCAGTACTTC. It encodes CASSRGDQETQYF.

V usage is TRBV5-6 and J usage is TRBJ2-2; 7 nucleotides match TRBD2. Germline lookup yields CDR1 SGHDT and CDR2 YYEEEE. The ends lost 2 bases at V and 1 base at J; junction bases unmatched: 8. This CDR3 contains 17 residues. CDR3 in DNA: TGTGCCAGCAGCTTCGTCTTCGGGAGGTGGAACACCGGGGAGCTGTTTTTT. This gives the protein CASSFVFGRWNTGELFF. Full variable domain (missing parts from reference TRBV5-6 and TRBJ2-2): DAGVTQSPTHLIKTRGQQVTLRCSPKSGHDTVSWYQQALGQGPQFIFQYYEEEERQRGNFPDRFSGHQFPNYSSELNVNALLLGDSALYLCASSFVFGRWNTGELFFGEGSRLTVL.

The chain employs TRBV7-8 and TRBJ1-2; 11 nucleotides match TRBD1. The CDR3 spans 14 residues. Germline V gives CDR1 SGHVS, CDR2 FQNEAQ. V dropped 5 bases and J dropped 7; count of bases not matched to a gene: 6. The CDR3 reads CASSLGQGDGGYTF. CDR3 DNA: TGTGCCAGCAGCCTGGGACAGGGGGACGGTGGCTACACCTTC.

This clone turned up a few times. The CDR3 is CATSGGRGRVGNNEQFF. Here the CDR3 DNA reads TGTGCCACCAGCGGGGGCAGGGGGCGGGTAGGAAACAATGAGCAGTTCTTC. The V call is TRBV24-1, the J call TRBJ2-1; TRBD1 agrees at 8 bases. Unmatched junction bases numbered 15, after V lost 7 bases and J lost 5 bases. Germline V gene lookup returns CDR1 KGHDR and CDR2 SFDVKD. The CDR3 consists of 17 residues.

V is TRBV5-1 and J is TRBJ2-7; 11 nucleotides agree with TRBD2. The CDR3 sequence is 15 residues long. The J segment lost 6 bases and the V segment lost 1 base, leaving 6 bases of the junction unmatched. Germline V gene data show CDR1 as SGHRS and CDR2 as YFSETQ. CDR3 sequence: CASSLTIAGGREQYF. The CDR3 DNA reads as TGCGCCAGCAGCTTGACGATAGCGGGAGGGCGCGAGCAGTACTTC.

This clone qualifies as medium-sized. The chain uses TRBV7-2 and TRBJ1-6; a possible D gene is TRBD1 (5 bases). Looked up from germline, CDR1 is SGHTA and CDR2 is FQGNSA. The length of the CDR3 is 17 residues. The V end lost 0 bases, the J end lost 8 bases, and 17 bases lay between the germline ends. For the CDR3, the DNA is TGTGCCAGCAGCTTAGCCTGGACATTTAGTGGTGATTCACCCCTCCACTTT. It yields the protein CASSLAWTFSGDSPLHF.

The chain employs TRBV24-1 and TRBJ2-2, with 7 bases matching TRBD1. Losses at the gene ends were 3 bases for V and 3 bases for J; bases not matched to a gene: 3. Germline-derived CDR1 and CDR2 are KGHDR and SFDVKD. CDR3 length: 15 residues. The CDR3 spells CATSDTDRDTGELFF. Written as DNA, the CDR3 is TGTGCCACCAGTGATACCGACAGGGACACCGGGGAGCTGTTTTTT.

This chain joins TRBV27 and TRBJ2-4; no reliable D call. The V gene lost 0 bases and the J gene lost 3 bases, with 9 bases spanning the gap. CDR1 and CDR2 (germline): MNHEY, SMNVEV (reference sequence). This CDR3 comprises 15 residues. This CDR3 reads CASSLSVSGKNIQYF. CDR3 in DNA: TGTGCCAGCAGTTTATCGGTATCCGGCAAAAACATTCAGTACTTC.

V usage is TRBV5-1 and J usage is TRBJ2-5, with 9 bases fitting TRBD1. CDR3 size: 15 residues. The germline V gene encodes CDR1 SGHRS and CDR2 YFSETQ. V shed 7 bases and J 2 bases; nucleotides not matched to a gene: 9. CDR3 residues: CASGQTGGSQETQYF. Here the CDR3 DNA reads TGCGCCAGCGGCCAGACAGGGGGATCTCAAGAGACCCAGTACTTC.

The chain recombines TRBV3-1 (or the pseudogene TRBV3-2) with TRBJ1-3, with 9 bases identical to TRBD1. V was pared by 4 bases and J by 0 bases, with 7 bases of the junction left unmatched. Looked up from germline, CDR1 is LGHDT and CDR2 is YNNKEL (reference sequence). The CDR3 runs to 17 residues. CDR3: CASSRGQGILSGNTIYF. CDR3 nucleotide sequence: TGTGCCAGCAGCCGGGGACAGGGTATTCTCTCTGGAAACACCATATATTTT.

This chain links TRBV2 with TRBJ1-1; weak D call: TRBD1 (6 bases). Germline CDR1 and CDR2: SNHLY and FYNNEI. V was shortened by 5 bases and J by 2 bases, with 12 bases between the two germline ends. The CDR3 has 14 residues. DNA for the CDR3: TGTGCCAGCAGTTTGGCAGGGGCTAACACTGAAGCTTTCTTT. This codes for CASSLAGANTEAFF.

The chain uses TRBV5-1 and TRBJ2-2; D gene unclear. V was pared by 1 base and J by 0 bases, with 10 bases between. The CDR3 extends over 16 amino acids. CDR1 is SGHRS and CDR2 is YFSETQ in the germline V gene. The CDR3 loop is CASSLRRSANTGELFF. As DNA, the CDR3 is TGCGCCAGCAGCTTGAGGCGGAGCGCGAACACCGGGGAGCTGTTTTTT.

The V gene is TRBV24-1, the J gene TRBJ2-3, with D maybe TRBD2 (5 bases). The V and J ends lost 2 bases and 2 bases respectively, with 19 bases between them. There are 18 residues in the CDR3. Germline V CDR1 and CDR2: KGHDR, SFDVKD. CDR3 nucleotides: TGTGCCACCAGTGATTCGACTACCCGAAGTGGGAACACAGATACGCAGTATTTT. Translating it yields CATSDSTTRSGNTDTQYF.

V usage is TRBV7-9 and J usage is TRBJ1-4; TRBD1 aligns across 9 bases. Trimming took 3 bases from V and 6 from J; bases not matched to a gene: 2. CDR1 is SEHNR and CDR2 is FQNEAQ in the germline V gene (reference sequence). The CDR3 length is 14 residues. CDR3 region: CASSLTGGDEKLFF. CDR3 coding DNA: TGTGCCAGCAGCTTGACAGGGGGGGATGAAAAACTGTTTTTT.

V is TRBV28 and J is TRBJ2-2; D gene uncertain. In germline, CDR1 is MDHEN, CDR2 SYDVKM. The ends were cut back, 6 bases at V and 0 bases at J, with 17 bases in the middle. The CDR3 spans 17 residues. This CDR3 reads CASRPGPPETNTGELFF. The CDR3, as DNA: TGTGCCAGCAGACCCGGTCCACCCGAGACGAACACCGGGGAGCTGTTTTTT.

The chain joins TRBV7-9 to TRBJ2-5, with a weak D call TRBD1 (5 bases). The CDR3 length is 13 residues. The germline V and J ends were trimmed by 3 bases and 5 bases, with 10 bases remaining between them. The germline CDR1 and CDR2 sequences are SEHNR and FQNEAQ (reference sequence). The CDR3 here is CASSFRVEETQYF. In nucleotides, the CDR3 is TGTGCCAGCAGCTTCAGGGTGGAGGAGACCCAGTACTTC.

This sequence joins TRBV6-6 and TRBJ2-7, with TRBD2 matching over 15 bases. Per the germline V gene, CDR1 is MNHNY and CDR2 is SVGAGI (reference sequence). Unmatched junction bases numbered 3, after V lost 2 bases and J lost 7 bases. This CDR3 spans 15 amino acids. CDR3 loop: CASSYGTSGGREQYF. The CDR3, as DNA: TGTGCCAGCAGTTACGGGACTAGCGGGGGGCGGGAGCAGTACTTC.

This chain links TRBV7-9 with TRBJ2-1, with TRBD1 matching 7 bases. Germline V gene sequence: CDR1 SEHNR, CDR2 FQNEAQ (reference sequence). The CDR3 spans 17 residues. Trimming at V came to 6 bases and at J to 3 bases, leaving 14 bases not matched to a gene. CDR3 nucleotides: TGTGCCAGCAGAAAATCTGGGGGACAGACTCTCTACAATGAGCAGTTCTTC. This codes for CASRKSGGQTLYNEQFF.

The chain links TRBV27 to TRBJ2-7, with D hard to call. Germline V gene lookup returns CDR1 MNHEY and CDR2 SMNVEV (reference sequence). Trimming removed 4 bases at V and 11 bases at J, with 15 bases between. The CDR3 is 12 residues long. CDR3 sequence: CASSSGGRPEYF. The CDR3 bases are TGTGCCAGCAGTTCCGGTGGCAGGCCTGAGTACTTC.

The V call is TRBV7-2, the J call TRBJ2-7, with D possibly being TRBD2 (6 bases). This CDR3 is 15 amino acids long. The V gene lost 1 base and the J gene lost 0 bases, with 10 bases spanning the gap. The germline gives CDR1 SGHTA, CDR2 FQGNSA. The CDR3 reads CASSLGGRTSYEQYF. The CDR3 coding sequence is TGTGCCAGCAGCTTAGGAGGGAGGACCTCCTACGAGCAGTACTTC.

J is TRBJ2-7 and V is TRBV5-1, with D possibly matching TRBD1 (6 bases). This CDR3 spans 15 amino acids. V gave up 1 base and J gave up 2 bases, with 13 bases separating them. Germline V gene sequence: CDR1 SGHRS, CDR2 YFSETQ. The CDR3 here is CASSLWAGTTYEQYF. CDR3 sequence (DNA): TGCGCCAGCAGCTTGTGGGCAGGGACAACCTACGAGCAGTACTTC. The complete variable domain, with remaining parts taken from reference TRBV5-1 and TRBJ2-7, reads KAGVTQTPRYLIKTRGQQVTLSCSPISGHRSVSWYQQTPGQGLQFLFEYFSETQRNKGNFPGRFSGRQFSNSRSEMNVSTLELGDSALYLCASSLWAGTTYEQYFGPGTRLTVT.

This chain links TRBV7-2 with TRBJ2-5; 8 nucleotides align to TRBD1. This CDR3 is 15 amino acids long. Germline lookup yields CDR1 SGHTA and CDR2 FQGNSA. J lost 5 bases, V lost 1 base, and 6 bases had no gene match. The CDR3 region is CASSLEVRGLETQYF. CDR3 DNA sequence: TGTGCCAGCAGCTTAGAGGTCAGGGGGCTTGAGACCCAGTACTTC.

V usage is TRBV28 and J usage is TRBJ1-4; a weak D match, TRBD1 (6 bases). V was shortened by 4 bases and J by 7 bases, with 19 bases between the two germline ends. Germline assignment: CDR1 MDHEN and CDR2 SYDVKM. The CDR3 is 16 amino acids. The CDR3 DNA follows: TGTGCCAGCAGTTCCCTCATCAGGGGAGAAGGTGAAAAACTGTTTTTT. As protein: CASSSLIRGEGEKLFF. Together with reference TRBV28 and TRBJ1-4, the CDR3 gives the full variable domain: DVKVTQSSRYLVKRTGEKVFLECVQDMDHENMFWYRQDPGLGLRLIYFSYDVKMKEKGDIPEGYSVSREKKERFSLILESASTNQTSMYLCASSSLIRGEGEKLFFGSGTQLSVL.

CDR3 residues: CASSALREVQETQYF. CDR3 nucleotide sequence: TGTGCCAGCAGTGCCCTGCGGGAGGTTCAAGAGACCCAGTACTTC. This chain links TRBV2 with TRBJ2-5, with 8 bases matching TRBD2. The CDR3 runs to 15 residues. Germline lookup yields CDR1 SNHLY and CDR2 FYNNEI. The junction had 6 bases not matched to a gene; V was cut back by 4 bases and J by 2 bases.